Sequencing of this TCR beta chain was carried out in a study of neurological immune-mediated disorders. Findings of the study overall: CDR3 amino acid sequences found in expanded clones were never shared across subjects, suggesting private repertoires in all groups.

By 5'RACE with 10-nucleotide random UMIs, the cDNA was made. TCRdb called the 5' RACE reads again in MiXCR, with one record for every CDR3 protein. The sample contains tens of thousands of distinct CDR3 sequences, 12% of which appear only once. This clonotype came up many times. Its specificity is not known. Germline CDR1 SEHNR, CDR2 FQNEAQ (reference sequence). The CDR3 length is 14 residues. After removal of 2 bases from V and 5 bases from J, the junction contained 5 bases not matched to a gene. The source is a woman between 55 and 75 years old with HTLV-1-associated myelopathy (HAM/TSP). The specimen sequenced was PBMCs. This chain links TRBV7-9 with TRBJ2-7, with 8 bases identical to TRBD2. CDR3 sequence reads: CASSLPGRANEQYF. The CDR3 DNA is TGTGCCAGCAGCTTACCCGGGAGGGCCAACGAGCAGTACTTC.